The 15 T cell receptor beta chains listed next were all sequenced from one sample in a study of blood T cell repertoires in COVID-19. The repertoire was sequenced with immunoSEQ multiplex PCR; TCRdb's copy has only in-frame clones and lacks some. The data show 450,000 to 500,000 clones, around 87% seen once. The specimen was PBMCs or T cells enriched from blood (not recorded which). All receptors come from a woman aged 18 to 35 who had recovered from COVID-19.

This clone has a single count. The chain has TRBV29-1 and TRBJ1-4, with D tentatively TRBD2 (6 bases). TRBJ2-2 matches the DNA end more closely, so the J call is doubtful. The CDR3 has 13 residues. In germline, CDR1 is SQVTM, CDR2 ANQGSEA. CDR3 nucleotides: TGCAGCGTTGGGCGAGGGCCGGGGGAGGAGCTGTTTTTT. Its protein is CSVGRGPGEELFF.

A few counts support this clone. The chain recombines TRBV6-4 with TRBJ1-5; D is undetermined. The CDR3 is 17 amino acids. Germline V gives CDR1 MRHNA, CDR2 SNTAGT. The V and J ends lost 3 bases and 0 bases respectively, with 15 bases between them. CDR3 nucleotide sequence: TGTGCCAGCAGTGAACCCCCGGGAGGTATTAGCAATCAGCCCCAGCATTTT. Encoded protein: CASSEPPGGISNQPQHF.

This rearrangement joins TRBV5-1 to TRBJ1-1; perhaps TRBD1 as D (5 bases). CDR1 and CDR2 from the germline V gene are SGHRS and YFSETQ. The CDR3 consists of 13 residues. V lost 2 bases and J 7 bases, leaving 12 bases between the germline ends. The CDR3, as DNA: TGCGCCAGCAGCTTAGGGGAAATAGATGAAGCTTTCTTT. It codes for CASSLGEIDEAFF.

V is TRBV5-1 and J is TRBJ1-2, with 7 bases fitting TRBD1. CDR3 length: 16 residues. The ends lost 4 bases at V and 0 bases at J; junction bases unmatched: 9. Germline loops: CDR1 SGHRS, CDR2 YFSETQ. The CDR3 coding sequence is TGCGCCAGCAGCCCTACCGGGACAGCAACTAACTATGGCTACACCTTC. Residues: CASSPTGTATNYGYTF. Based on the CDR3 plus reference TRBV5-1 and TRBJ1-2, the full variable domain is KAGVTQTPRYLIKTRGQQVTLSCSPISGHRSVSWYQQTPGQGLQFLFEYFSETQRNKGNFPGRFSGRQFSNSRSEMNVSTLELGDSALYLCASSPTGTATNYGYTFGSGTRLTVV.

This CDR3 reads CASRDIINSPLHF. The CDR3 DNA sequence: TGTGCCAGCCGGGATATAATTAATTCACCCCTCCACTTT. The chain is built from TRBV2 and TRBJ1-6; D remains ambiguous. Germline lookup yields CDR1 SNHLY and CDR2 FYNNEI. Trimming stripped 8 bases from V and 6 bases from J, with 11 bases between. The CDR3 loop spans 13 amino acids.

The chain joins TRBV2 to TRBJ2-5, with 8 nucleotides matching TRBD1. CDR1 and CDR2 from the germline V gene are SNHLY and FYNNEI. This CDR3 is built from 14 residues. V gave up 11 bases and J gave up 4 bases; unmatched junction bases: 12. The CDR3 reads CAGRMDRDGETQYF. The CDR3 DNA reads TGTGCCGGGAGAATGGACAGGGACGGAGAGACCCAGTACTTC.

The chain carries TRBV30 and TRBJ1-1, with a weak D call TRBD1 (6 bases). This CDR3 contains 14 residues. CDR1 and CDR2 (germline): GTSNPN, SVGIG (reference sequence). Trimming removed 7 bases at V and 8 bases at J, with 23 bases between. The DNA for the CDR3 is TGTGCCTTCTCGGGGGGCGCAAATAGAATGGAAGCTTTCTTT. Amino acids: CAFSGGANRMEAFF.

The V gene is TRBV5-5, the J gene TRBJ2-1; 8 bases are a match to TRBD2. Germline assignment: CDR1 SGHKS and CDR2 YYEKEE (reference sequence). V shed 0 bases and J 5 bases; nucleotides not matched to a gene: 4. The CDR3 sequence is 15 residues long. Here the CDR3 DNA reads TGTGCCAGCAGCTTGGGCGGGGGGCCCCACAATGAGCAGTTCTTC. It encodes CASSLGGGPHNEQFF.

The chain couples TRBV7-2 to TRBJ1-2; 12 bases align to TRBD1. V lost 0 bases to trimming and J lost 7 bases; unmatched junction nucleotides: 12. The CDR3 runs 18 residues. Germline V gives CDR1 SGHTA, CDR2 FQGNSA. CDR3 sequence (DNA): TGTGCCAGCAGCTTAGCAGTAGACCCGGGACAGGGGGCTGGTGGCTACACCTTC. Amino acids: CASSLAVDPGQGAGGYTF.

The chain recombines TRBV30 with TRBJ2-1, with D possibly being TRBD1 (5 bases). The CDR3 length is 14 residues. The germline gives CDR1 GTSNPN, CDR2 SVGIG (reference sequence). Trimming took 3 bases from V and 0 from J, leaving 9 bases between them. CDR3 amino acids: CAWRGDSSYNEQFF. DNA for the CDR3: TGTGCCTGGAGAGGTGACAGCTCCTACAATGAGCAGTTCTTC.

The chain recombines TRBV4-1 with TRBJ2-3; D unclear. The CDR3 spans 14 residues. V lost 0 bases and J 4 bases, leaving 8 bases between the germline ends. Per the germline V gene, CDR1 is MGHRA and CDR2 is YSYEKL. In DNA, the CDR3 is TGCGCCAGCAGCCAAGAGAGGCGATCAGATACGCAGTATTTT. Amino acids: CASSQERRSDTQYF.

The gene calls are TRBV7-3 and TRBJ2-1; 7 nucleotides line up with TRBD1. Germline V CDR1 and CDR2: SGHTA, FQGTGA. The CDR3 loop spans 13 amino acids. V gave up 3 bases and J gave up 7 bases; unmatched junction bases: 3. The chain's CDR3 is CASSLNRGNEQFF. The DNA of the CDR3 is TGTGCCAGCAGCTTGAACAGGGGAAATGAGCAGTTCTTC.

In DNA, the CDR3 is TGTGCCAGCAGGCTAAATATCTGGGGCTACACCTTC. It codes for CASRLNIWGYTF. The V and J genes are TRBV2 and TRBJ1-2; no reliable D call. Trimming removed 6 bases at V and 8 bases at J, with 13 bases between. The CDR3 is 12 amino acids. CDR1 and CDR2 (germline): SNHLY, FYNNEI.

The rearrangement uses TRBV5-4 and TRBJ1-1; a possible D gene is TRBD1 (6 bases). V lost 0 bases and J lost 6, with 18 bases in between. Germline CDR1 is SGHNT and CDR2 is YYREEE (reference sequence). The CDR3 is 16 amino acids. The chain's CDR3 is CASSLEAGAVGAEAFF. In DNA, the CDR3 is TGTGCCAGCAGCTTGGAAGCGGGGGCGGTAGGGGCTGAAGCTTTCTTT.

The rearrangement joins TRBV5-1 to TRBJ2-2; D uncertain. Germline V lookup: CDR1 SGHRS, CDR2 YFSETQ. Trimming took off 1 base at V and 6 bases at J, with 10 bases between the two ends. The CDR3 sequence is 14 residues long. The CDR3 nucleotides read TGCGCCAGCAGCTTGATGCTTTCGGCCGGGGAGCTGTTTTTT. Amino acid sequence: CASSLMLSAGELFF.